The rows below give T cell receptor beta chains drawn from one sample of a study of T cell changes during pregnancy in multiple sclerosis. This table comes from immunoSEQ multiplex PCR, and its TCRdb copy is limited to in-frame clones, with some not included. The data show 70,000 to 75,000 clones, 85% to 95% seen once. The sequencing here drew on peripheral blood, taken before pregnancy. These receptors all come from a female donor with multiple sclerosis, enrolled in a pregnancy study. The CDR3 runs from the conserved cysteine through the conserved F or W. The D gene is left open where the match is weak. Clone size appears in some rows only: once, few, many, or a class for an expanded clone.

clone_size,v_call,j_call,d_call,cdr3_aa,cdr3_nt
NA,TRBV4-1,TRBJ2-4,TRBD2,CASSHGLAGAYKNIQYF,TGCGCCAGCAGCCACGGACTAGCGGGGGCTTACAAAAACATTCAGTACTTC
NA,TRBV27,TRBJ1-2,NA,CASSFNRFGGYTF,TGTGCCAGCAGTTTTAACAGGTTCGGGGGCTACACCTTC
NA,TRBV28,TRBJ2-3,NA,CASSLKRSGSLSDTQYF,TGTGCCAGCAGTTTAAAGCGGAGCGGATCCCTATCGGATACGCAGTATTTT
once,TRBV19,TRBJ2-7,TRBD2,CASSSLAGLSYEQYF,TGTGCCAGTAGTAGCCTAGCGGGCCTCTCCTACGAGCAGTACTTC
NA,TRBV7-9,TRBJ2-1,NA,CASSSPPGSYNEQFF,TGTGCCAGCAGCTCCCCCCCAGGCTCCTACAATGAGCAGTTCTTC
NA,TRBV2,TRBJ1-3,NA,CASNQGRENTIYF,TGTGCCAGCAATCAGGGGAGGGAAAACACCATATATTTT
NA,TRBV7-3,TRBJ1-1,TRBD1,CASSDQGANTEAFF,TGTGCCAGCAGCGATCAGGGGGCCAACACTGAAGCTTTCTTT
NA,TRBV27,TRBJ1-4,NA,CASSLAGNEKLFF,TGTGCCAGCAGTTTAGCGGGGAATGAAAAACTGTTTTTT
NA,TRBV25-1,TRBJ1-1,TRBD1,CASSDTTGLRRNTEAFF,TGTGCCAGCAGTGACACGACAGGGTTGAGGAGGAACACTGAAGCTTTCTTT
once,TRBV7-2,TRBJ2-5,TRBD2,CASSPAGRDYSPYQETQYF,TGTGCCAGCAGCCCAGCGGGCAGGGACTATTCCCCGTACCAAGAGACCCAGTACTTC
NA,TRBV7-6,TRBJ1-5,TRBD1,CASSLGNRGSQPQHF,TGTGCCAGCAGCTTAGGAAACAGGGGCAGTCAGCCCCAGCATTTT
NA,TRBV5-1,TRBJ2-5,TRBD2,CASSPTPSGIRQETQYF,TGCGCCAGCAGCCCGACCCCTAGCGGGATTAGGCAAGAGACCCAGTACTTC
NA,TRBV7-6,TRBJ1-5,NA,CASSLVENQPQHF,TGTGCCAGCAGCTTAGTTGAGAATCAGCCCCAGCATTTT
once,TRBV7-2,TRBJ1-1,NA,CASSLRGQGNTEAFF,TGTGCCAGCAGCTTAAGGGGCCAGGGGAACACTGAAGCTTTCTTT
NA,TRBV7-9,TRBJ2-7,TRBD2,CASSLGGGYEQYF,TGTGCCAGCAGCTTAGGGGGGGGTTACGAGCAGTACTTC
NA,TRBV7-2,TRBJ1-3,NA,CASSLATESGNTIYF,TGTGCCAGCAGCTTGGCTACGGAGTCTGGAAACACCATATATTTT
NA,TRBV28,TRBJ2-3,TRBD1,CASSPPQGAANTDTQYF,TGTGCCAGCAGTCCCCCGCAGGGGGCGGCCAACACAGATACGCAGTATTTT
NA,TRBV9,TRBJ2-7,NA,CASSVGLDYEQYF,TGTGCCAGCAGCGTAGGGTTAGACTACGAGCAGTACTTC
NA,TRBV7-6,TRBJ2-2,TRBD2,CASSLLSGKGTGELFF,TGTGCCAGCAGCCTCCTTAGCGGGAAAGGCACCGGGGAGCTGTTTTTT
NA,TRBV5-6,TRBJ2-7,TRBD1,CASSSTGQGVLWQYF,TGTGCCAGCAGCTCAACGGGACAGGGGGTCCTCTGGCAGTACTTC
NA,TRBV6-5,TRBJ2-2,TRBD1,CASTYDRGYTGELFF,TGTGCCAGCACCTACGACAGGGGGTACACCGGGGAGCTGTTTTTT
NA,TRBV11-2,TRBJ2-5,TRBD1,CASRDPGQGAETQYF,TGTGCCAGCAGGGACCCGGGACAGGGAGCGGAGACCCAGTACTTC
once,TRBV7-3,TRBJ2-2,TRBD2,CASRNRLADITGELFF,TGTGCCAGCAGAAATAGACTAGCCGACATCACCGGGGAGCTGTTTTTT
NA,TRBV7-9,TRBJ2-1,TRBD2,CASSGRTSVYKFF,TGTGCCAGCAGCGGACGGACTAGCGTTTATAAGTTCTTC
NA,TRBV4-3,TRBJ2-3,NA,CASSQDGSTDTQYF,TGCGCCAGCAGCCAAGACGGGAGTACAGATACGCAGTATTTT
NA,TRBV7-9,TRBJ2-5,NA,CASSPRLAEETQYF,TGTGCCAGCAGCCCTCGCTTGGCAGAAGAGACCCAGTACTTC
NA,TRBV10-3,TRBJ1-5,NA,CAISERGGSRHQPQHF,TGTGCCATCAGTGAGAGGGGGGGGAGTCGCCATCAGCCCCAGCATTTT
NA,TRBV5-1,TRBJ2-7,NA,CASSLVGRTSYEQYF,TGCGCCAGCAGCTTGGTCGGACGGACTTCCTACGAGCAGTACTTC
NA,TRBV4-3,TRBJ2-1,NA,CASSPSGWSSYNEQFF,TGCGCCAGCAGCCCCAGCGGGTGGAGCTCCTACAATGAGCAGTTCTTC
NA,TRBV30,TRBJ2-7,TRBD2,CAWSSGTSGYYEQYF,TGTGCCTGGAGTTCCGGGACTAGCGGTTACTACGAGCAGTACTTC
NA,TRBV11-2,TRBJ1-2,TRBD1,CASSVGQGAYGYTF,TGTGCCAGCAGCGTAGGACAGGGGGCTTATGGCTACACCTTC
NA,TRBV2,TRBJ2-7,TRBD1,CASTLQISGTGGSYEQYF,TGTGCCAGCACTCTACAAATCTCCGGGACAGGGGGCTCCTACGAGCAGTACTTC
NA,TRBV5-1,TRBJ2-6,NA,CASSATHSGANVLTF,TGCGCCAGCAGCGCTACTCACTCTGGGGCCAACGTCCTGACTTTC
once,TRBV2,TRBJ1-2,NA,CASSKGGGRYGYTF,TGTGCCAGCAGTAAGGGGGGGGGCCGTTATGGCTACACCTTC
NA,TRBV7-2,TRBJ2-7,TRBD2,CASSSSRTSSYEQYF,TGTGCCAGCAGCTCATCCAGGACTAGCAGCTACGAGCAGTACTTC
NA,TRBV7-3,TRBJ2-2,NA,CASSLTSYTGELFF,TGTGCCAGCAGCCTCACTAGCTACACCGGGGAGCTGTTTTTT
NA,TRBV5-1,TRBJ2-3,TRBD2,CASSSGVRTSGSLDTQYF,TGCGCCAGCAGCTCTGGAGTTCGGACTAGCGGGAGTTTAGATACGCAGTATTTT
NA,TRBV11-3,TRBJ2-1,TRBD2,CASRYSGRANEQFF,TGTGCCAGCAGATATAGCGGGAGGGCCAATGAGCAGTTCTTC
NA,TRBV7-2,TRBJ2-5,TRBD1,CASSWGSGGETQYF,TGTGCCAGCAGCTGGGGGTCAGGGGGCGAGACCCAGTACTTC
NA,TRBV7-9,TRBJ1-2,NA,CASSSLLSPGNGYTF,TGTGCCAGCAGCTCCTTACTGTCCCCAGGCAATGGCTACACCTTC
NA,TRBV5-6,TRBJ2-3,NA,CASSWSGKPDTQYF,TGTGCCAGCAGCTGGAGCGGTAAACCAGATACGCAGTATTTT
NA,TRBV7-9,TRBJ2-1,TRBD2,CASTYSGRGNEQFF,TGTGCCAGCACCTATAGCGGGAGGGGAAATGAGCAGTTCTTC
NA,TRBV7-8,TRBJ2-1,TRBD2,CASSPVRTRGNEQFF,TGTGCCAGCAGCCCAGTGCGGACTAGAGGCAATGAGCAGTTCTTC
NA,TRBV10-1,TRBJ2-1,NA,CASSGDLVGYNEQFF,TGCGCCAGCAGTGGTGACTTAGTTGGCTACAATGAGCAGTTCTTC
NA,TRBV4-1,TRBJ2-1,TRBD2,CASSPEPHSGRAYNEQFF,TGCGCCAGCAGCCCTGAACCGCATAGCGGGAGGGCCTACAATGAGCAGTTCTTC
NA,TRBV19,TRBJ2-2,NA,CASSRGRGSNTGELFF,TGTGCCAGTAGTCGAGGGCGGGGATCGAACACCGGGGAGCTGTTTTTT
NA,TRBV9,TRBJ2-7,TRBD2,CASSANEAGGDEQYF,TGTGCCAGCAGCGCCAACGAAGCGGGAGGGGACGAGCAGTACTTC
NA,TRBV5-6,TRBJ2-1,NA,CASSTSPIEQFF,TGTGCCAGCAGCACGAGCCCCATTGAGCAGTTCTTC